The 23 T cell receptor beta chains presented below share a single source sample, sequenced in a study of early T cells in non-severe SARS-CoV-2 infection (dated by TCRdb to 2020 to 2022). Receptor amplification or capture employed 5' RACE. The instrument was a NextSeq 500. TCRdb reprocessing: public reads trimmed at Q25 with fastp, clones called with MiXCR, in-frame beta chains kept. Every entry covers one CDR3 protein and lists the most common genes and DNA from its rows. Within this sample are under 60,000 distinct CDR3 sequences, with about 10% of them counted one time only. The ten largest make up 4.5% to 5.5% of the sample. Sequenced material: whole blood. The receptors here all came from an adult who was a healthcare worker with PCR-confirmed SARS-CoV-2 infection or an uninfected control (not recorded which).

This clonotype has ten or more counts. V and J are TRBV29-1 and TRBJ2-2; D perhaps matches TRBD2 (6 bases). Germline CDR1 and CDR2: SQVTM and ANQGSEA. V lost 2 bases, J lost 5 bases, and 9 bases lay in between. The CDR3 is 13 amino acids. The CDR3 region is CSVERRGTGELFF. CDR3 DNA sequence: TGCAGCGTTGAAAGGCGGGGAACCGGGGAGCTGTTTTTT.

This clonotype was counted many times. The rearrangement uses TRBV5-4 and TRBJ1-2; D is ambiguous. Germline V gene lookup returns CDR1 SGHNT and CDR2 YYREEE (reference sequence). Deletions cut 4 bases from V and 1 base from J, with 20 bases between. The CDR3 has 17 residues. CDR3 region: CASSLWAAPVGNYGYTF. The CDR3 DNA sequence: TGTGCCAGCAGCCTATGGGCCGCCCCGGTGGGTAACTATGGCTACACCTTC.

The chain combines TRBV2 with TRBJ1-6, with TRBD1 as a possible D gene (6 bases). CDR3 length equals 13 residues. Germline V gene sequence: CDR1 SNHLY, CDR2 FYNNEI. V lost 5 bases and J lost 14, with 16 bases in between. Here the CDR3 DNA reads TGTGCCAGCAGTCCGGGACACGCCGACGCCCTCCACTTT. Its protein product is CASSPGHADALHF.

This clonotype has at least ten counts. This chain links TRBV2 with TRBJ2-2; 11 bases match TRBD1. CDR1 is SNHLY and CDR2 is FYNNEI in the germline V gene. V shed 7 bases, J shed 7 bases, and the junction held 8 bases outside the gene matches. The length of the CDR3 is 15 residues. CDR3 sequence reads: CASKSGQGAIGELFF. The CDR3 coding sequence is TGTGCCAGCAAATCCGGACAGGGGGCTATCGGGGAGCTGTTTTTT.

This clonotype was counted at least ten times. The chain recombines TRBV24-1 with TRBJ2-1; D remains ambiguous. Germline V lookup: CDR1 KGHDR, CDR2 SFDVKD. V lost 5 bases and J lost 8, with 6 bases in between. This CDR3 is built from 11 residues. CDR3 in amino acids: CATSVADEQFF. The CDR3 nucleotides read TGTGCCACCAGTGTAGCCGATGAGCAGTTCTTC.

This clonotype was seen a few times. This rearrangement joins TRBV2 to TRBJ1-1; D ambiguous. The V end lost 5 bases, the J end lost 7 bases, and 11 bases lay between the germline ends. The CDR3 is made up of 12 amino acids. Germline V gene data show CDR1 as SNHLY and CDR2 as FYNNEI. The CDR3 region is CASSPGGDEAFF. The CDR3 nucleotides read TGTGCCAGCAGTCCCGGCGGGGATGAAGCTTTCTTT.

The V and J genes are TRBV5-6 and TRBJ2-1; D ambiguous. There are 16 residues in the CDR3. Trimming took off 0 bases at V and 2 bases at J, with 12 bases between the two ends. Germline V lookup: CDR1 SGHDT, CDR2 YYEEEE. This CDR3 is CASSLARLLTYNEQFF. DNA of the CDR3: TGTGCCAGCAGCTTGGCCAGGCTTCTGACCTACAATGAGCAGTTCTTC.

In this sample, this clonotype turned up a few times. This chain joins TRBV5-1 and TRBJ2-7; tentative D call: TRBD1 (5 bases). This CDR3 contains 15 residues. Trimming took off 1 base at V and 3 bases at J, with 14 bases between the two ends. The germline V gene has CDR1 SGHRS and CDR2 YFSETQ. CDR3 sequence (DNA): TGCGCCAGCAGCTTGAGGGGCAATCAAAACTACGAGCAGTACTTC. Translation: CASSLRGNQNYEQYF.

The V call is TRBV27, the J call TRBJ2-2; D possibly corresponds to TRBD2 (7 bases). The V end lost 1 base, the J end lost 4 bases, and 16 bases lay between the germline ends. From germline, CDR1 is MNHEY and CDR2 SMNVEV (reference sequence). CDR3 length: 17 residues. The CDR3 spells CASSLFGGPSITGELFF. CDR3 nucleotides: TGTGCCAGCAGTTTATTCGGGGGGCCCTCGATCACCGGGGAGCTGTTTTTT.

In this sample, this clonotype turned up many times. The chain has TRBV29-1 and TRBJ2-2, with D perhaps matching TRBD1 or TRBD2 (5 bases each). Trimming removed 0 bases at V and 1 base at J, with 6 bases between. The CDR3 extends over 14 amino acids. Germline V gene data show CDR1 as SQVTM and CDR2 as ANQGSEA. In nucleotides, the CDR3 is TGCAGCGTTGAAGAGGGGGTGAACACCGGGGAGCTGTTTTTT. As protein: CSVEEGVNTGELFF.

In nucleotides, the CDR3 is TGTGCCAGCAGTCGGGGGTCCCAAGAGACCCAGTACTTC. It translates to CASSRGSQETQYF. V and J are TRBV25-1 and TRBJ2-5, with TRBD2 as a possible D gene (6 bases). Trimming pared 5 bases from V and 1 base from J, leaving 8 bases between. The CDR3 extends over 13 amino acids. Per the germline V gene, CDR1 is MGHDK and CDR2 is SYGVNS. Based on the CDR3 plus reference TRBV25-1 and TRBJ2-5, the full variable domain is EADIYQTPRYLVIGTGKKITLECSQTMGHDKMYWYQQDPGMELHLIHYSYGVNSTEKGDLSSESTVSRIRTEHFPLTLESARPSHTSQYLCASSRGSQETQYFGPGTRLLVL.

The table lists this clonotype with many counts. V is TRBV11-3 and J is TRBJ2-3, with 8 bases that match TRBD2. This CDR3 contains 15 residues. Germline trimming cut 1 base from V and 4 bases from J; bases unmatched to any gene: 4. Germline V gives CDR1 SGHNT, CDR2 YENEEA. The CDR3, as DNA: TGTGCCAGCAGCTTAGGAGCGGGAGAGGCAGATACGCAGTATTTT. It specifies CASSLGAGEADTQYF.

The table lists this clonotype with a few counts. The J gene is TRBJ1-1, the V gene TRBV11-3, with 7 bases that match TRBD1. CDR3 length: 13 residues. Looked up from germline, CDR1 is SGHNT and CDR2 is YENEEA. V gave up 4 bases and J gave up 2 bases; unmatched junction bases: 1. In DNA form, the CDR3 reads TGTGCCAGCAGCTCAGGGGGTAACACTGAAGCTTTCTTT. Translating gives CASSSGGNTEAFF.

This clonotype appeared many times. The chain couples TRBV4-1 to TRBJ2-1; D not certain. The CDR3 is 15 residues long. Germline lookup yields CDR1 MGHRA and CDR2 YSYEKL. Between the trimmed V and J ends, which lost 4 bases and 0 bases, there was a span of 10 bases. The CDR3 region is CASSLTHNSYNEQFF. Here the CDR3 DNA reads TGCGCCAGCAGCCTTACCCACAACTCCTACAATGAGCAGTTCTTC.

This clonotype was detected many times. CDR3 sequence reads: CASSAQGAGYGYTF. In DNA form, the CDR3 reads TGTGCCAGCAGCGCACAGGGGGCCGGCTATGGCTACACCTTC. The chain employs TRBV14 and TRBJ1-2; 9 positions agree with TRBD1. Germline CDR1 and CDR2: SGHDN and FVKESK. This CDR3 has 14 amino acids. J was trimmed by 4 bases and V by 5 bases; bases with no gene match: 5.

This clonotype was seen more than once but under ten times. The chain has TRBV14 and TRBJ2-7; 7 bases line up with TRBD1. Germline loops: CDR1 SGHDN, CDR2 FVKESK. The CDR3 contains 11 residues. The V segment lost 5 bases and the J segment 7 bases; nucleotides outside the gene matches: 2. The CDR3 bases are TGTGCCAGCAGCTGGGACAGAGAGCAGTACTTC. Protein: CASSWDREQYF.

This clonotype was seen more than once but under ten times. The CDR3 region has the DNA TGTGCTAGTGCCGAGCGGGAGTACAATGAGCAGTTCTTC. Amino acid sequence: CASAEREYNEQFF. The chain recombines TRBV12-5 with TRBJ2-1; TRBD2 agrees at 8 bases. The CDR3 has 13 amino acids. The V gene end was trimmed by 7 bases and the J gene end by 4 bases; junction bases not matched to a gene: 3. Per the germline V gene, CDR1 is LGHNT and CDR2 is FRNRAP.

There are a few counts of this clonotype. V usage is TRBV6-2 or TRBV6-3 and J usage is TRBJ2-5; the D gene is possibly TRBD1 (5 bases). Germline V gives CDR1 MNHEY, CDR2 SVGEGT. Trimming stripped 0 bases from V and 9 bases from J, with 11 bases between. The CDR3 consists of 13 residues. The CDR3 DNA follows: TGTGCCAGCAGTTACTCTCAGGGCGGAGCCCAGTACTTC. Translated, it gives CASSYSQGGAQYF.

Ten or more counts support this clonotype. The chain recombines TRBV12-3 or TRBV12-4 with TRBJ2-1; 8 bases are a match to TRBD1. CDR3 length equals 15 residues. V shed 3 bases, J shed 2 bases, and the junction held 3 bases outside the gene matches. DNA of the CDR3: TGTGCCAGCAGTTTCCAGGACAGGGCCTACAATGAGCAGTTCTTC. Protein sequence: CASSFQDRAYNEQFF.

In this sample, this clonotype turned up many times. The chain employs TRBV6-2 or TRBV6-3 and TRBJ2-3, with D uncertain. Per the germline V gene, CDR1 is MNHEY and CDR2 is SVGEGT. Trimming shortened V by 7 bases and J by 0 bases, and 8 bases separated the two germline ends. CDR3 length equals 13 residues. The CDR3 DNA is TGTGCCAGCAAAAGGAGTAGCACAGATACGCAGTATTTT. Encoded protein: CASKRSSTDTQYF.

This clonotype was seen at least ten times. A read error is likely, as this CDR3 ends without the conserved phenylalanine or tryptophan. The chain has TRBV14 and TRBJ1-1; no clear D gene. The V gene lost 3 bases and the J gene lost 1 base, with 12 bases spanning the gap. Germline lookup yields CDR1 SGHDN and CDR2 FVKESK. CDR3 length: 15 amino acids. CDR3: CASSHRLGANTEAFL. For the CDR3, the DNA is TGTGCCAGCAGCCACCGATTAGGAGCGAACACTGAAGCTTTCCTT.

This clonotype was recorded at least ten times. V is TRBV5-4 and J is TRBJ1-2; 9 bases align to TRBD1. With 3 bases clipped from V and 7 bases from J, the junction kept 13 bases outside the gene matches. The CDR3 consists of 16 residues. In germline, CDR1 is SGHNT, CDR2 YYREEE (reference sequence). CDR3 coding DNA: TGTGCCAGCAGCTCAGACACACAGGGGGCTCTTCTTGGCTACACCTTC. Translating it yields CASSSDTQGALLGYTF. Complete variable domain (other parts from reference TRBV5-4 and TRBJ1-2): ETGVTQSPTHLIKTRGQQVTLRCSSQSGHNTVSWYQQALGQGPQFIFQYYREEENGRGNFPPRFSGLQFPNYSSELNVNALELDDSALYLCASSSDTQGALLGYTFGSGTRLTVV.

The chain links TRBV5-4 to TRBJ2-5, with a weak D call TRBD2 (6 bases). CDR3 size: 15 residues. The germline V gene has CDR1 SGHNT and CDR2 YYREEE (reference sequence). Trimming removed 4 bases at V and 2 bases at J, with 15 bases between. Here the CDR3 DNA reads TGTGCCAGCAGCCGCAGTTTACGGGGGCAAGAGACCCAGTACTTC. Translated, it gives CASSRSLRGQETQYF. The complete variable domain, with remaining parts taken from reference TRBV5-4 and TRBJ2-5, reads ETGVTQSPTHLIKTRGQQVTLRCSSQSGHNTVSWYQQALGQGPQFIFQYYREEENGRGNFPPRFSGLQFPNYSSELNVNALELDDSALYLCASSRSLRGQETQYFGPGTRLLVL.